This TCR beta chain was identified during a study of blood T cell repertoires in COVID-19. CDR1 is LNHDA, CDR2 SQIVND, per germline (reference sequence). The V gene end was trimmed by 10 bases and the J gene end by 7 bases; junction bases not matched to a gene: 11. The CDR3 has 14 amino acids. Method: immunoSEQ multiplex PCR; TCRdb's copy keeps in-frame clones and lacks some. This repertoire shows approximately 280,000 clones, 80% to 95% found once; its top ten account for 6.5% to 8%. The V and J genes are TRBV19 and TRBJ2-2; 8 bases map to TRBD1. The material sequenced was peripheral blood. The sequence derives from a woman younger than 45 with COVID-19, enrolled during active disease. The DNA for the CDR3 is TGTGCCACCGAGGCGGCAGGGGGCCTCGGGGAGCTGTTTTTT. Translation: CATEAAGGLGELFF.